This T cell receptor (beta chain) was recovered during a study of human T cells and chemical hapten exposure. The ends lost 3 bases at V and 4 bases at J; junction bases unmatched: 5. Germline values: CDR1 LGHNA, CDR2 YSLEER. There are 15 residues in the CDR3. TCRdb fed the RACE reads into MiXCR, producing one record per CDR3 protein. This sample has 250,000 or so distinct CDR3 sequences, with almost 8% found just once. The time point here: pre-sensitization, week 0. As for treatment: therapeutic diphenylcyclopropenone sensitization with weekly scalp DPC. The receptor's source is a man between 18 and 29 years old with alopecia areata. Some clones in this sample may be carry-over from other donors' samples. The material sequenced was whole blood, taken in connection with sensitization to the hapten diphenylcyclopropenone (DPC). The chain has TRBV4-3 and TRBJ1-4; 7 bases align to TRBD1. CDR3 loop: CASSHGDSFNEKLFF. CDR3 in DNA: TGCGCCAGCAGCCACGGGGACAGCTTTAATGAAAAACTGTTTTTT.